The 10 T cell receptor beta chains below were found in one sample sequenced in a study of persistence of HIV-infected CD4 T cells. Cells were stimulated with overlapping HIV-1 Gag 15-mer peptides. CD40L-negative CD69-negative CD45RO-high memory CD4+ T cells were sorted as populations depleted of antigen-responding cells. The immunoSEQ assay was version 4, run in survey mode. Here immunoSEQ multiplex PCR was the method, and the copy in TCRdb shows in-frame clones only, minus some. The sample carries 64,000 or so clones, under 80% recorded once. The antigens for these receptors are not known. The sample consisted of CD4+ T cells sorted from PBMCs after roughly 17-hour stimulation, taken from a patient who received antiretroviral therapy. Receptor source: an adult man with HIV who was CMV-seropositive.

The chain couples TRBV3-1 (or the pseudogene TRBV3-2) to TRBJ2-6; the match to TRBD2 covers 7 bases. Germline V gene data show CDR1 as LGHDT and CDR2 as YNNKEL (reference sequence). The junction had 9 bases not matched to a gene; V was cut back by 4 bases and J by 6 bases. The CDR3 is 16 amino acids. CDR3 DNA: TGTGCCAGCAGCCTCTCTGGGAGGGCGGCGGCCAACGTCCTGACTTTC. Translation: CASSLSGRAAANVLTF.

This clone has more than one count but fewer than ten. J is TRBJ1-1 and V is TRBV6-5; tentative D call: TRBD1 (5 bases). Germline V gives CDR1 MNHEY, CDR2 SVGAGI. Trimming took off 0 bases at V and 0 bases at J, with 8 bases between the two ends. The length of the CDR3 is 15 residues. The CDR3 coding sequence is TGTGCCAGCAGTTACTCACCGGGGGTGAACACTGAAGCTTTCTTT. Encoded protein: CASSYSPGVNTEAFF.

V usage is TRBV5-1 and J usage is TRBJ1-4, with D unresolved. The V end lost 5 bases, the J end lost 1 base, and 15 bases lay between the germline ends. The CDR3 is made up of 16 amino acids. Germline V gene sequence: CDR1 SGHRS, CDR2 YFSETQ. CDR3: CASSKKERGTNEKLFF. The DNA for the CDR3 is TGCGCCAGCAGTAAGAAAGAACGGGGAACTAATGAAAAACTGTTTTTT.

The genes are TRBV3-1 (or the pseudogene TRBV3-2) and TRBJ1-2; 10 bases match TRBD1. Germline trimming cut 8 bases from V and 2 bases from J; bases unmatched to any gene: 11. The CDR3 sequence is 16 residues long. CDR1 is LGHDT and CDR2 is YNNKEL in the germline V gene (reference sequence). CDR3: CASGPLRTGGNYGYTF. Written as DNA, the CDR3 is TGTGCCAGCGGGCCTCTCCGGACAGGGGGAAACTATGGCTACACCTTC.

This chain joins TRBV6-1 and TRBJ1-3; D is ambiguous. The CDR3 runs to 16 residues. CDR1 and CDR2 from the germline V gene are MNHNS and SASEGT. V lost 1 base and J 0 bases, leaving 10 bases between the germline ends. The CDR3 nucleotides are TGTGCCAGCAGTGAAGTACCAATTCTCTCTGGAAACACCATATATTTT. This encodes CASSEVPILSGNTIYF.

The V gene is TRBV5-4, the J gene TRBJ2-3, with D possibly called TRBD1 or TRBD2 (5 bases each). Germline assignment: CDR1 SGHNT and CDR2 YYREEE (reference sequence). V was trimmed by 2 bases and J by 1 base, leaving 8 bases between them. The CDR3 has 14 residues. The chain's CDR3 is CASSFRDGTDTQYF. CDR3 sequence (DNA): TGTGCCAGCAGCTTCCGGGACGGCACAGATACGCAGTATTTT.

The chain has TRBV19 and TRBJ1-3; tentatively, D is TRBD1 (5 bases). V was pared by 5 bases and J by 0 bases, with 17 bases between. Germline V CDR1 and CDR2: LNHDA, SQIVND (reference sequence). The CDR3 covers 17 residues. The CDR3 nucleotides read TGTGCCAGTAGTGCCGCTTTGGGGCCGGACTCTGGAAACACCATATATTTT. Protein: CASSAALGPDSGNTIYF.

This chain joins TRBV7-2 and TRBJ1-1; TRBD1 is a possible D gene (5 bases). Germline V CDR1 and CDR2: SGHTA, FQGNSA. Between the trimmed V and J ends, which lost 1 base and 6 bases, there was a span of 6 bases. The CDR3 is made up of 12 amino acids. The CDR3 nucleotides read TGTGCCAGCAGCTTAGGACAGCCTGAAGCTTTCTTT. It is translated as CASSLGQPEAFF.

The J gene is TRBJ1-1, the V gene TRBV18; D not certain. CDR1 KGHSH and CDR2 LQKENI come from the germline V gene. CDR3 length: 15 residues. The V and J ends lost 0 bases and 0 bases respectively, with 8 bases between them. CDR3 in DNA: TGTGCCAGCTCACCACCGAACAGTTTGAACACTGAAGCTTTCTTT. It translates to CASSPPNSLNTEAFF.

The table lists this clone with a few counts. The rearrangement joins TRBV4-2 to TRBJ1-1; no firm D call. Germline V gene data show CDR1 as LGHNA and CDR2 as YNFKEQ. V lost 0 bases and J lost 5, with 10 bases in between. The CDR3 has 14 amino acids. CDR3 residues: CASSQDLVETEAFF. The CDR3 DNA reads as TGTGCCAGCAGCCAAGATTTGGTGGAGACTGAAGCTTTCTTT.